The rows below give T cell receptor beta chains drawn from one sample of a study of PD-1 blockade in classical Hodgkin lymphoma. Generated by immunoSEQ multiplex PCR, the TCRdb table keeps only in-frame clones and is missing some. The table includes about 58,000 clones, around 93% detected once. The sequencing here drew on peripheral blood mononuclear cells (PBMCs), taken before the second cycle of nivolumab. The receptor source for this set is a human donor with classical Hodgkin lymphoma. Both conserved end residues are part of each CDR3. The D gene is left open where the match is weak. The listing skips clone size in some rows; elsewhere it reads once, few, many or a size class.

d_call j_call clone_size v_call cdr3_nt cdr3_aa
- TRBJ2-1 - TRBV9 TGTGCCAGCAGCGCCCTCGCGGCCTCCTACAATGAGCAGTTCTTC CASSALAASYNEQFF
TRBD2 TRBJ2-7 - TRBV27 TGTGCCAGCAGACGGACTAGCGGGAGCTACGAGCAGTACTTC CASRRTSGSYEQYF
- TRBJ2-7 - TRBV23-1 TGCGCCAGCAGTCGAACGTACAGGGACTACGAGCAGTACTTC CASSRTYRDYEQYF
- TRBJ2-1 - TRBV14 TGTGCCAGCAGCCAAGAATCGGGTGAGCAGTTCTTC CASSQESGEQFF
TRBD1 TRBJ2-7 - TRBV7-9 TGTGCCAGCATTGAGATCGAGACAGGGACGTCTAGAAGGGAGCAGTACTTC CASIEIETGTSRREQYF
TRBD1 TRBJ2-7 - TRBV5-4 TGTGCCAGCAGCACCGGGACAGCGCCCTACGAGCAGTACTTC CASSTGTAPYEQYF
- TRBJ1-2 - TRBV25-1 TGTGCCAGCAGTGGCGAACAGGGAGACTATGGCTACACCTTC CASSGEQGDYGYTF
TRBD1 TRBJ2-3 - TRBV27 TGTGCCAGCAGTTTATTCGGGACAGGGATTGGCACAGATACGCAGTATTTT CASSLFGTGIGTDTQYF
- TRBJ2-3 - TRBV27 TGTGCCAGCAGTCCGATTAGGGTCCGGGGCTACACAGATACGCAGTATTTT CASSPIRVRGYTDTQYF
TRBD1 TRBJ2-7 - TRBV4-1 TGCGCCAGCAGCCAAGACTGGGACAGGGGCGAGCAGTACTTC CASSQDWDRGEQYF
- TRBJ1-5 few TRBV6-1 TGTGCCAGCGGTCAGCCCCAGCATTTT CASGQPQHF
- TRBJ2-5 - TRBV6-5 TGTGCCAGCAGGGGCACGGGGGAGACCCAGTACTTC CASRGTGETQYF
- TRBJ2-4 - TRBV4-3 TGCGCCAGCAGCCAAGCCCCCGGGGGCATGGCCAAAAACATTCAGTACTTC CASSQAPGGMAKNIQYF
TRBD1 TRBJ2-4 - TRBV28 TGTGCCAGCAGTTTGACGGGACAGGGAGGCATTCAGTACTTC CASSLTGQGGIQYF
- TRBJ2-7 - TRBV27 TGTGCCAGCAGTCTCGGGACACCTTACTACGAGCAGTACTTC CASSLGTPYYEQYF
- TRBJ1-2 - TRBV14 TGTGCCAGCAGCCAAGAATCGGGGGAACGTGGCTACACCTTC CASSQESGERGYTF
- TRBJ1-5 once TRBV6-5 TGTGCCAGCAGTTCGCGGGGGCGGATAAATCAGCCCCAGCATTTT CASSSRGRINQPQHF
- TRBJ2-6 - TRBV7-2 TGTGCCAGCAGCTTTAAGAGCTCTGGGGCCAACGTCCTGACTTTC CASSFKSSGANVLTF
- TRBJ2-3 - TRBV18 TGTGCCAGCTCACCCCCAGTTGCTACACCTATTGGAGATACGCAGTATTTT CASSPPVATPIGDTQYF
- TRBJ2-1 - TRBV4-2 TGTGCCAGCGAACCAGGAGGGGGAATCTACAATGAGCAGTTCTTC CASEPGGGIYNEQFF
- TRBJ2-5 - TRBV6-6 TGTGCCAGCAGTTACAGGGCGCTGAACCAAGAGACCCAGTACTTC CASSYRALNQETQYF
TRBD2 TRBJ2-1 many TRBV27 TGTGCCAGCAGTATCCTAGCGGGCCCCTCTGGTGAGCAGTTCTTC CASSILAGPSGEQFF
TRBD2 TRBJ2-7 - TRBV5-1 TGCGCCAGCAGCCTTAGGGACTACCCCTACGAGCAGTACTTC CASSLRDYPYEQYF
TRBD1 TRBJ2-5 - TRBV19 TGTGCCAGTAGCCGCGACAGGGGGCTTCGGGAGACCCAGTACTTC CASSRDRGLRETQYF
TRBD1 TRBJ1-1 - TRBV29-1 TGCAGCGTTGAAGATCCTATAGACAGGGGAAGCACTGAAGCTTTCTTT CSVEDPIDRGSTEAFF
- TRBJ1-6 few TRBV27 TGTGCCAGCAGTCCCGGGACTTTATCCCCACCCCTCCACTTT CASSPGTLSPPLHF
TRBD1 TRBJ1-2 few TRBV4-1 TGCGCCAGCAGCCAAGGGACAGGGAACGGCTACACCTTC CASSQGTGNGYTF
- TRBJ2-7 - TRBV6-1 TGTGCCAGCAGTGAAATACTTTTTTATGAGCAGTACTTC CASSEILFYEQYF
TRBD1 TRBJ1-5 - TRBV6-5 TGTGCCAGCAGGCCACAGGGGGGCAATCAGCCCCAGCATTTT CASRPQGGNQPQHF
- TRBJ1-1 - TRBV30 TGTGCCTGGAATGGGGCAGGTGAAGCTTTCTTT CAWNGAGEAFF
TRBD2 TRBJ2-1 - TRBV6-4 TGTGCCAGCAGTGACTCTAGCGGGAGTACCTACAATGAGCAGTTCTTC CASSDSSGSTYNEQFF
- TRBJ1-6 - TRBV10-2 TGCGCCAGCAGTGAGTCGGGTCCGAATAATAATTCACCCCTCCACTTT CASSESGPNNNSPLHF
- TRBJ1-5 - TRBV14 TGTGCCAGCAGACCCAGACAAGTTAGCAATCAGCCCCAGCATTTT CASRPRQVSNQPQHF
TRBD2 TRBJ2-2 - TRBV9 TGTGCCAGCAGCCCCGAGGGTGAGACTAGCGACACCGGGGAGCTGTTTTTT CASSPEGETSDTGELFF
- TRBJ2-7 - TRBV19 TGTGCCAGTAGTATAGAGAGCTCCTACGAGCAGTACTTC CASSIESSYEQYF
TRBD1 TRBJ1-5 - TRBV5-8 TGTGCCAGCAGCTTGTTACAGGGGGCCTGGCAGCCCCAGCATTTT CASSLLQGAWQPQHF
- TRBJ1-1 - TRBV7-2 TGTGCCAGCACCCTGGTTGGGGGGCCAACTGAAGCTTTCTTT CASTLVGGPTEAFF
- TRBJ1-1 - TRBV5-4 TGTGCCAGCAGCTTGGGGCCGGCTGAAGCTTTCTTT CASSLGPAEAFF
TRBD1 TRBJ2-2 few TRBV5-1 TGCGCCAGCAGCTTGGGTGGGACAGGCACCGGGGAGCTGTTTTTT CASSLGGTGTGELFF
- TRBJ2-7 - TRBV6-5 TGTGCCAGCAGTTCACACCTCCCTTACGAGCAGTACTTC CASSSHLPYEQYF